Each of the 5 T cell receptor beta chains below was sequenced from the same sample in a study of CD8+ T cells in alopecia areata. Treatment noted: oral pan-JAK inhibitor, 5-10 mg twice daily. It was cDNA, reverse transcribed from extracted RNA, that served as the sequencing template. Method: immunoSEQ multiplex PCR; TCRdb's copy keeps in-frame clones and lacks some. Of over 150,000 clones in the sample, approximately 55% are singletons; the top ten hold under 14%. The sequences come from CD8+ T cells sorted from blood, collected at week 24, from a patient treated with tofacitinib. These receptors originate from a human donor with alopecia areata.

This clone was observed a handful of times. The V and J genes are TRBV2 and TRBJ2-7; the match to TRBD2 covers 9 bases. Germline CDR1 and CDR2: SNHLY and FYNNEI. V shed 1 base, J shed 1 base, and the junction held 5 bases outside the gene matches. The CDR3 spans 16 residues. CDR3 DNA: TGTGCCAGCAGTGAAGAGCTAAGCGGGGGGTCCTACGAGCAGTACTTC. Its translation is CASSEELSGGSYEQYF.

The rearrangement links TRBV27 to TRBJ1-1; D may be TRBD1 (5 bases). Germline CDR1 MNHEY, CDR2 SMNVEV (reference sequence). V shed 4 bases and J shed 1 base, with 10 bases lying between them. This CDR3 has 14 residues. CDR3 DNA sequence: TGTGCCAGCAGTTACGGGGGGACGAACACTGAAGCTTTCTTT. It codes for CASSYGGTNTEAFF.

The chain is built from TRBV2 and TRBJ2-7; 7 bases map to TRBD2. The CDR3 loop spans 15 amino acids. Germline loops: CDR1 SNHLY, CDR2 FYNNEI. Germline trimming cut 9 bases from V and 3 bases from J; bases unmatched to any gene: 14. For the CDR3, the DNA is TGTGCCAGTCGGGGGGTGGAGGGGCGCGTCTACGAGCAGTACTTC. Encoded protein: CASRGVEGRVYEQYF.

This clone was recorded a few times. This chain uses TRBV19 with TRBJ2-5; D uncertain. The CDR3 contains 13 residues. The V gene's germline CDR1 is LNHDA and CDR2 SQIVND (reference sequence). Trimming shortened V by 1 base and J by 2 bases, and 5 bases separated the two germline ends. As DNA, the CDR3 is TGTGCCAGTAGTATAGCCGGGCAAGAGACCCAGTACTTC. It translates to CASSIAGQETQYF. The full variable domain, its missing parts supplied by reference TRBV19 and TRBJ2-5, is DGGITQSPKYLFRKEGQNVTLSCEQNLNHDAMYWYRQDPGQGLRLIYYSQIVNDFQKGDIAEGYSVSREKKESFPLTVTSAQKNPTAFYLCASSIAGQETQYFGPGTRLLVL.

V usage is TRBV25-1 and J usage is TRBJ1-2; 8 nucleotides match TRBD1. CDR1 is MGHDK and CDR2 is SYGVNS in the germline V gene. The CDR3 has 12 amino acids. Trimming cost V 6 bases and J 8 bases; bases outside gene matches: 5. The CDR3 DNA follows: TGTGCCAGCAGCCTAGACAGGGGAGGCTACACCTTC. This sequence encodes CASSLDRGGYTF.